This TCR beta chain was profiled in a study of blood T cells in healthy people across ages. General study points: Donors of long life had a larger count of naive CD4+ cells and greater diversity than aged donors.

Through a sample-barcoded 5' primer and a J-beta primer mix, a second PCR was run for 7 to 11 cycles. MiXCR was run by TCRdb on the 5' RACE reads, yielding one entry per CDR3 protein. The sample has around 1,000,000 distinct CDR3 sequences; around two fifths are singletons. Comments on this clonotype: Its specificity is not known.

Samples each had at least 6 micrograms of total RNA extracted. The CDR3 covers 15 residues. Trimming cost V 6 bases and J 4 bases; bases outside gene matches: 11. Germline V lookup: CDR1 MNHEY, CDR2 SMNVEV (reference sequence). J is TRBJ1-2 and V is TRBV27; TRBD1 agrees at 7 bases. This sequence originates from a man aged 18 to 35 in good health. Sequencing was done on a sample of blood. CDR3 residues: CASSLTQTGSYGYTF. In DNA, the CDR3 is TGTGCCAGCAGCCTAACTCAGACAGGGAGCTATGGCTACACCTTC.